The source of this T cell receptor beta chain is a study of cytomegalovirus exposure and HLA in healthy donors. The PCR used 60 Vbeta and 13 Jbeta primers. Assay: immunoSEQ multiplex PCR; the TCRdb copy retains only in-frame clones and omits some. This table holds approximately 150,000 clones, over 75% found once. Looked up from germline, CDR1 is MGHDK and CDR2 is SYGVNS. This CDR3 has 17 amino acids. Trimming cost V 3 bases and J 4 bases; bases outside gene matches: 8. The chain links TRBV25-1 to TRBJ2-1; TRBD2 matches at 11 bases. The source is a male donor in good health and CMV-seronegative. Specimen: PBMCs. The CDR3 DNA sequence: TGTGCCAGCAGTGACAGGATAGCGGGGGGGCTTTACAATGAGCAGTTCTTC. It codes for CASSDRIAGGLYNEQFF. Full variable domain (rest looked up from reference TRBV25-1 and TRBJ2-1): EADIYQTPRYLVIGTGKKITLECSQTMGHDKMYWYQQDPGMELHLIHYSYGVNSTEKGDLSSESTVSRIRTEHFPLTLESARPSHTSQYLCASSDRIAGGLYNEQFFGPGTRLTVL.